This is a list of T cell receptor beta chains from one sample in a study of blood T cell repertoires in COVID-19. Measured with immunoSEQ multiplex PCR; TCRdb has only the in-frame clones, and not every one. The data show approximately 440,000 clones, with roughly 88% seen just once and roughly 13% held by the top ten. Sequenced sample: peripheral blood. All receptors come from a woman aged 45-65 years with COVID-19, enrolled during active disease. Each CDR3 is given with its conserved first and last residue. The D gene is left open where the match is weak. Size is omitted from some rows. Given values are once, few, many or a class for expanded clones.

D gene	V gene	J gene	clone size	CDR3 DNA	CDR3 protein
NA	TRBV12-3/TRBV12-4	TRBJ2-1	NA	TGTGCCAGCAGTTTTAGCCCGTCGGAGCAGTTCTTC	CASSFSPSEQFF
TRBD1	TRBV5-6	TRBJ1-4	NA	TGTGCCAGCAGCAGGAGACGGGACAGGGGCGACGGTGAAAAACTGTTTTTT	CASSRRRDRGDGEKLFF
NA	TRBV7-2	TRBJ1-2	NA	TGTGCCAGCAGGCCACTTGCCGGACAGACGCACTATGGCTACACCTTC	CASRPLAGQTHYGYTF
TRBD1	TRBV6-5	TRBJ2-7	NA	TGTGCCAGCAGCCCAGACAGGGAACTATACGAGCAGTACTTC	CASSPDRELYEQYF
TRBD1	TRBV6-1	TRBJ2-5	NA	TGTGCCAGCAGTGAGGCCAGGGGGCGCCGGGGAGTGGGGGAGACCCAGTACTTC	CASSEARGRRGVGETQYF
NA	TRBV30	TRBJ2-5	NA	TGTGCCTGGAGTGTAATGCGGGAGACCCAGTACTTC	CAWSVMRETQYF
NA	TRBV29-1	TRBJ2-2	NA	TGCAGCGTCCTGACAATGAAGACAGAGAACACCGGGGAGCTGTTTTTT	CSVLTMKTENTGELFF
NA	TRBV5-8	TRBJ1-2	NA	TGTGCCAGCAGCCCGGGAACCTATGGCTACACCTTC	CASSPGTYGYTF
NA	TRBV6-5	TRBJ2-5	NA	TGTGCCAGCAGCGGGACAAATCAAGAGACCCAGTACTTC	CASSGTNQETQYF
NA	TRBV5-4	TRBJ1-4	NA	TGTGCCAGCAGCTACGACCAGGGCGAAAAACTGTTTTTT	CASSYDQGEKLFF
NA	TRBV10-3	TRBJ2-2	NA	TGTGCCAGCCTAGCAAACACCGGGGAGCTGTTTTTT	CASLANTGELFF
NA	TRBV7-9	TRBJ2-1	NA	TGTGCCAGCAGCTTATATCAGGGGATCTCCTACAATGAGCAGTTCTTC	CASSLYQGISYNEQFF
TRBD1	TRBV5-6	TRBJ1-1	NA	TGTGCCAGCAGCTTGGGGACAGGGAGCACTGAAGCTTTCTTT	CASSLGTGSTEAFF
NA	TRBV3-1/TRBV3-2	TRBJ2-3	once	TGTGCCAGCAGCCAAGCCGATCGGTATACGCAGTATTTT	CASSQADRYTQYF
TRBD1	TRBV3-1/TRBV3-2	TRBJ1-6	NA	TGTGCCAGCAGCGTAGCAGCCAGGGGGCTAGGCTCCTATAATTCACCCCTCCACTTT	CASSVAARGLGSYNSPLHF
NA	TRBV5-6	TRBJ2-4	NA	TGTGCCAGCAGCTTAGACTATGCGGAATCCAAAAACATTCAGTACTTC	CASSLDYAESKNIQYF
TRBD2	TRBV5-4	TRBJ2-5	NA	TGTGCCAGCAGCCGGACTAGCGGGGCAAAGAGGGAGACCCAGTACTTC	CASSRTSGAKRETQYF
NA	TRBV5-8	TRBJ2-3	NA	TGTGCCAGCAGCTTGGGGCGGAGCTATAGCACAGATACGCAGTATTTT	CASSLGRSYSTDTQYF
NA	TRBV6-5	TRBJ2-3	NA	TGTGCCAGCGCGCCTTTTGGGGGGGCATATACGCAGTATTTT	CASAPFGGAYTQYF